This note documents a single T cell receptor beta chain sequence. Its antigen is unidentified. This sample is part of a study of long-term antiretroviral therapy in people with HIV. General study points: Among HIV repertoires, CDR3 length ranges were narrower than those of controls. Those clones which expanded before ART made up the dominant part of the repertoire at all time points.

Germline V gives CDR1 SGHRS, CDR2 YFSETQ. This CDR3 has 11 residues. Trimming stripped 7 bases from V and 8 bases from J, with 12 bases between. At least two post-ART and at least one pre-ART PBMC sample were available for each donor. Clinicians in the United States treated all participants with HIV. Version v3.0 of the immunoSEQ assay was performed at survey level. The table came from immunoSEQ multiplex PCR; TCRdb's copy has only in-frame clones and leaves some out. The repertoire holds fewer than 20,000 clones, with around four fifths as singletons. This specimen was unsorted PBMCs, taken at the start of antiretroviral therapy, before treatment. The genes are TRBV5-1 and TRBJ1-1; no reliable D call. The clonotype comes from a woman aged 35 to 49 with HIV. CDR3 in DNA: TGCGCCAGCGGGAACGGGCTAGAAGCTTTCTTT. Residues: CASGNGLEAFF.